This TCR delta chain came from a study of gamma-delta T cells after stem cell transplantation (dated by TCRdb to 2016 to 2018). Via the germline V gene, CDR1 is GEAIGNYY and CDR2 EKD. V is shortened by 3 bases, J by 2 bases, and the region joining them spans 12 bases. Inclusive of the bounding cysteine and phenylalanine, the CDR3 is 14 residues long. Only the CDR3 DNA is retained, 42 bases long and in frame from the first base. Library preparation was by RT-PCR. The instrument given in TCRdb is Illumina MiSeq. Clone calls in TCRdb were regenerated from the public reads with CATT, after which identical DNA sequences shared one row. The sample yields around 4,600 delta-chain clones; less than 2% were counted once. 32% of the sample is held by the ten biggest clonotypes. This clone counts as large (0.1 to 1%). Its recognized antigen is unknown. The input lacks base qualities; no much larger clone sits a single base away. Different DNA sequences within this sample yield the same CDR3.

Source material: gamma-delta T cells. The chain couples TRDV2 to TRDJ1; the D gene is perhaps TRDD3, on 6 matching bases. The receptor was isolated from a human donor. It is not recorded whose cells these are; they may come from a transplant donor. The sequence in DNA is TGTGCCTGTGACCTGACTGGGAGGACCGATAAACTCATCTTT. The translation is CACDLTGRTDKLIF.